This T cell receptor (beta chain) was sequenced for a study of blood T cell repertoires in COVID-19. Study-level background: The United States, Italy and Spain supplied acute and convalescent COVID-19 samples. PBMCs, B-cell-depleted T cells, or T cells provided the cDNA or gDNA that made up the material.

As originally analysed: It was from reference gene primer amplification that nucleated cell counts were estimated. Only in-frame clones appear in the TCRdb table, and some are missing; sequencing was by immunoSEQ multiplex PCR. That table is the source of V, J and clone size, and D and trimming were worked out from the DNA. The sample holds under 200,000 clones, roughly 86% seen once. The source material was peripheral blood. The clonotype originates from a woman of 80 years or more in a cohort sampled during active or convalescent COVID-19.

The CDR3 loop is CASSSTGVVSEAFF. The CDR3 DNA reads TGTGCCAGCAGTTCCACAGGGGTCGTCTCTGAAGCTTTCTTT. The rearrangement joins TRBV27 to TRBJ1-1, with 7 bases lining up with TRBD1. CDR3 length: 14 residues. With 4 bases clipped from V and 6 bases from J, the junction kept 8 bases outside the gene matches. Per germline, CDR1 MNHEY and CDR2 SMNVEV (reference sequence).